This entry lists 27 T cell receptor beta chains sequenced from one sample in a study of regulatory T cells in long-lasting Graves disease. Time point here: newly diagnosed GD, antithyroid drugs for less than 3 months. With RNA extracted from PBMCs as input, the TCR library was made. Arm-PCR of CDR3 regions and iRepertoire HTBI primers were used to build TCR beta libraries. TCRdb ran MiXCR on the multiplex PCR reads and lists one entry per CDR3 protein. The sample has around 420,000 distinct CDR3 sequences, 15% seen once. These data were also filed under a second study, of T cells in Graves' hyperthyroidism and ophthalmopathy.

The input for sequencing was peripheral blood mononuclear cells (PBMCs), taken at new diagnosis, from a patient treated with antithyroid drugs. Receptors originate from a woman aged 40 to 50 with Graves disease.

This clonotype was seen many times. The chain joins TRBV12-3 or TRBV12-4 to TRBJ1-1; D is undetermined. CDR3 length: 14 amino acids. V shed 6 bases and J shed 8 bases, with 19 bases lying between them. Here the CDR3 reads CASSQLQSGPEAFF. The CDR3 coding sequence is TGTGCCAGCAGCCAACTTCAATCCGGCCCCGAAGCTTTCTTT.

This clonotype occurred many times. The chain combines TRBV12-3 or TRBV12-4 with TRBJ2-1; the D is unclear. V was cut by 3 bases and J by 10 bases, with 22 bases left in between. The CDR3 sequence is 16 residues long. The DNA for the CDR3 is TGTGCCAGCAGTTTTAAGGGTGGTGACCACTTGTTGGAGCAGTTCTTC. Translating gives CASSFKGGDHLLEQFF.

This clonotype was recorded many times. CDR3 amino acids: CASSQGAGYGYTF. CDR3 nucleotide sequence: TGCGCCAGCAGCCAGGGGGCAGGCTATGGCTACACCTTC. V and J are TRBV5-1 and TRBJ1-2, with 8 positions matching TRBD1. The ends lost 4 bases at V and 4 bases at J; junction bases unmatched: 3. The CDR3 covers 13 residues. CDR1 SGHRS and CDR2 YFSETQ come from the germline V gene.

Details on this clonotype: A much larger clone lies one base from this, so it may be a read error. The V call is TRBV20-1, the J call TRBJ2-1, with TRBD2 matching over 9 bases. The CDR3 extends over 13 amino acids. CDR1 is DFQATT, CDR2 SNEGSKA, per germline (reference sequence). The DNA of the CDR3 is TGCAGTGCCACAAGGACTGGGGTAGCGGGAGAACTCTTC. This codes for CSATRTGVAGELF.

This clonotype appeared many times. The chain links TRBV14 to TRBJ2-7, with TRBD2 matching 9 bases. Germline V gives CDR1 SGHDN, CDR2 FVKESK. V shed 2 bases, J shed 1 base, and the junction held 3 bases outside the gene matches. CDR3 length: 15 residues. The DNA of the CDR3 is TGTGCCAGCAGCCAAACTAGCGGGCTATCCTACGAGCAGTACTTC. This encodes CASSQTSGLSYEQYF.

In the case of this clonotype: One junction end does not reproduce the germline sequence, and a read error may be involved. The chain joins TRBV3-1 to TRBJ2-1, with D possibly TRBD2 on 5 matching bases. Germline V lookup: CDR1 LGHDT, CDR2 YNNKEL (reference sequence). This CDR3 has 15 amino acids. This CDR3 is CANSQDLDSHNEQFF. The CDR3 DNA is TGTGCCAACAGCCAAGATTTGGACTCACACAATGAGCAGTTCTTC.

This clonotype has at least ten counts. The gene calls are TRBV28 and TRBJ1-1; a possible D gene is TRBD1 (5 bases). This CDR3 comprises 16 residues. The germline V gene has CDR1 MDHEN and CDR2 SYDVKM. Trimming cost V 3 bases and J 0 bases, with 14 bases left between them. CDR3: CASSFSGRGLNTEAFF. The CDR3 DNA sequence: TGTGCCAGCAGTTTCTCAGGGCGAGGTTTGAACACTGAAGCTTTCTTT. Based on the CDR3 plus reference TRBV28 and TRBJ1-1, the full variable domain is DVKVTQSSRYLVKRTGEKVFLECVQDMDHENMFWYRQDPGLGLRLIYFSYDVKMKEKGDIPEGYSVSREKKERFSLILESASTNQTSMYLCASSFSGRGLNTEAFFGQGTRLTVV.

This clonotype was found many times. The chain has TRBV6-2 or TRBV6-3 and TRBJ2-1; 7 positions agree with TRBD2. CDR1 is MNHEY and CDR2 is SVGEGT in the germline V gene. The V gene end was trimmed by 2 bases and the J gene end by 12 bases; junction bases not matched to a gene: 4. CDR3 length equals 12 residues. CDR3 nucleotides: TGTGCCAGCAGTTACCCTGAGCGGGGGCAGTTCTTC. Translated, it gives CASSYPERGQFF.

This clonotype has a count of ten or more. The chain carries TRBV19 and TRBJ1-5; 7 bases agree with TRBD1. In germline, CDR1 is LNHDA, CDR2 SQIVND (reference sequence). V lost 6 bases and J lost 0; bases outside the gene matches: 14. This CDR3 spans 18 amino acids. CDR3: CASRNRDSGMLSNQPQHF. Here the CDR3 DNA reads TGTGCCAGTAGAAACCGGGACAGTGGAATGCTTAGCAATCAGCCCCAGCATTTT.

This clonotype was observed a few times. This chain connects TRBV5-5 to TRBJ2-2; no clear D gene. The CDR3 consists of 15 residues. The V end was cut by 3 bases, the J end by 2 bases, with 11 bases between. The germline CDR1 and CDR2 sequences are SGHKS and YYEKEE (reference sequence). CDR3 protein: CASSWSTENTGELFF. The DNA for the CDR3 is TGTGCCAGCAGCTGGAGCACAGAAAACACCGGGGAGCTGTTTTTT.

The chain employs TRBV6-1 and TRBJ2-2; no definite D call. The V and J ends lost 3 bases and 1 base respectively, with 6 bases between them. Germline loops: CDR1 MNHNS, CDR2 SASEGT. The CDR3 totals 14 residues. The CDR3, as DNA: TGTGCCAGCAGTGATCCTTTGAACACCGGGGAGCTGTTTTTT. Amino acid sequence: CASSDPLNTGELFF.

This clonotype was found a few times. In DNA, the CDR3 is TGTGCCAGCAGTCCGGACAGGGGGCTTGAAGCTTTCTTT. This gives the protein CASSPDRGLEAFF. The rearrangement uses TRBV6-1 and TRBJ1-1, with TRBD1 identical over 11 bases. J was trimmed by 7 bases and V by 5 bases; bases with no gene match: 3. The CDR3 is made up of 13 amino acids. The V gene's germline CDR1 is MNHNS and CDR2 SASEGT.

This clonotype was recorded many times. The V and J genes are TRBV3-1 and TRBJ1-2; no definite D call. The CDR3 spans 14 residues. From germline, CDR1 is LGHDT and CDR2 YNNKEL (reference sequence). The germline V and J ends were trimmed by 1 base and 4 bases, with 10 bases remaining between them. The CDR3 coding sequence is TGTGCCAGCAGCCAAGTTGACGGTTCCTATGGCTACACCTTC. Translation: CASSQVDGSYGYTF.

This clonotype was detected ten times or more. The V call is TRBV7-9, the J call TRBJ2-7; 7 nucleotides agree with TRBD1. The germline gives CDR1 SEHNR, CDR2 FQNEAQ (reference sequence). The V and J ends lost 1 base and 5 bases, in that order; junction bases with no gene match: 11. This CDR3 comprises 16 residues. Here the CDR3 DNA reads TGTGCCAGCAGCTTAGGGGAACAGGGGATGTACGACGAGCAGTACTTC. Translating it yields CASSLGEQGMYDEQYF.

This clonotype was counted many times. The chain employs TRBV6-1 and TRBJ1-1; 9 bases are a match to TRBD1. This CDR3 is 16 amino acids long. Germline-derived CDR1 and CDR2 are MNHNS and SASEGT. The V gene end was trimmed by 3 bases and the J gene end by 4 bases; junction bases not matched to a gene: 9. CDR3: CASSESWDRVTTEAFF. The CDR3 bases are TGTGCCAGCAGTGAGAGTTGGGACAGGGTAACCACTGAAGCTTTCTTT.

This clonotype has ten or more counts. This CDR3 is CASSNRDRTLGGANVLTF. As DNA, the CDR3 is TGTGCCAGCAGCAACCGGGACAGGACCTTAGGTGGGGCCAACGTCCTGACTTTC. V and J are TRBV7-9 and TRBJ2-6, with 8 bases fitting TRBD1. From germline, CDR1 is SEHNR and CDR2 FQNEAQ (reference sequence). Trimming removed 5 bases from V and 3 bases from J; junction bases left unmatched: 12. This CDR3 region has 18 residues.

The chain couples TRBV28 to TRBJ2-3; D might be TRBD2 (6 bases). Trimming stripped 4 bases from V and 2 bases from J, with 10 bases between. The CDR3 totals 14 residues. Germline CDR1 MDHEN, CDR2 SYDVKM. The CDR3 sequence is CASSSLATTDTQYF. DNA of the CDR3: TGTGCCAGCAGTTCTCTAGCGACCACAGATACGCAGTATTTT.

This clonotype appeared many times. This rearrangement joins TRBV20-1 to TRBJ1-1, with 9 bases aligning to TRBD1. Looked up from germline, CDR1 is DFQATT and CDR2 is SNEGSKA (reference sequence). The CDR3 is 14 amino acids. The junction had 6 bases not matched to a gene; V was cut back by 6 bases and J by 1 base. The CDR3, as DNA: TGCAGTGCACCCCGACAGGGGGGGAACACTGAAGCTTTCTTT. Protein product: CSAPRQGGNTEAFF.

For this clonotype: This may come from a read error, since a much larger clone is one base off. V usage is TRBV10-3 and J usage is TRBJ1-1, with TRBD1 matching 9 bases. This CDR3 is built from 15 residues. Germline V gives CDR1 ENHRY, CDR2 SYGVKD. CDR3 amino acids: CAISDPTGGNTDAFF. The CDR3 DNA is TGTGCCATCAGTGACCCAACAGGGGGCAACACTGATGCTTTCTTT.

This clonotype was seen many times. The chain carries TRBV10-3 and TRBJ1-6; D is undetermined. The CDR3 is 12 residues long. CDR1 ENHRY and CDR2 SYGVKD come from the germline V gene. The V and J ends lost 7 bases and 7 bases respectively, with 8 bases between them. In DNA, the CDR3 is TGTGCCATCAAAGGCCGAAATTCACCCCTCCACTTT. The encoded protein is CAIKGRNSPLHF.

This clonotype was seen ten or more times. CDR3 bases: TGTGCCAGCAGTTTCCTTAGTGGGTATAGCGGGAGGGGCACCGGGGAGCTGTTTTTT. This sequence encodes CASSFLSGYSGRGTGELFF. This chain connects TRBV12-3 or TRBV12-4 to TRBJ2-2, with 11 positions matching TRBD2. The CDR3 is 19 amino acids. Germline trimming cut 3 bases from V and 4 bases from J; bases unmatched to any gene: 13.

The V gene is TRBV6-4, the J gene TRBJ2-6; no reliable D call. CDR3 length: 14 amino acids. The ends were cut back, 4 bases at V and 0 bases at J, with 4 bases in the middle. CDR1 and CDR2 from the germline V gene are MRHNA and SNTAGT. CDR3 coding DNA: TGTGCCAGCAGTGTTAACTCTGGGGCCAACGTCCTGACTTTC. It is translated as CASSVNSGANVLTF.

This clonotype was seen ten or more times. The chain uses TRBV27 and TRBJ1-5; 10 bases map to TRBD1. Per germline, CDR1 MNHEY and CDR2 SMNVEV (reference sequence). Trimming at V came to 5 bases and at J to 8 bases, leaving 9 bases not matched to a gene. The CDR3 runs 15 residues. The CDR3 loop reads CASSRGQGRGEPQHF. In nucleotides, the CDR3 is TGTGCCAGCAGTAGGGGACAGGGGCGCGGGGAGCCCCAGCATTTT.

This clonotype appeared many times. The rearrangement uses TRBV20-1 and TRBJ2-7; 10 nucleotides agree with TRBD2. V lost 2 bases to trimming and J lost 6 bases; unmatched junction nucleotides: 10. The CDR3 is 15 residues long. From germline, CDR1 is DFQATT and CDR2 SNEGSKA (reference sequence). CDR3 DNA sequence: TGCAGTGCTAGATCTACTAGCGGGGCCTCCGGCGAGCAGTACTTC. Residues: CSARSTSGASGEQYF.

This clonotype was seen ten or more times. The gene calls are TRBV7-9 and TRBJ1-5; 7 bases agree with TRBD1. The CDR3 is made up of 14 amino acids. The germline CDR1 and CDR2 sequences are SEHNR and FQNEAQ (reference sequence). Unmatched junction bases numbered 7, after V lost 5 bases and J lost 6 bases. The CDR3 coding sequence is TGTGCCAGCAGCATAGGGACAGTTTTTCAGCCCCAGCATTTT. Translated, it gives CASSIGTVFQPQHF.

V gene TRBV27 combines with J gene TRBJ2-5, with 8 nucleotides matching TRBD2. The CDR3 is 15 residues long. Germline CDR1 and CDR2: MNHEY and SMNVEV (reference sequence). Trimming cost V 4 bases and J 2 bases; bases outside gene matches: 6. CDR3 protein: CASSYTSGTQETQYF. In nucleotides, the CDR3 is TGTGCCAGCAGTTATACTAGCGGAACACAAGAGACCCAGTACTTC.

This clonotype was found many times. The J gene is TRBJ1-3, the V gene TRBV18; D is unclear. V dropped 3 bases and J dropped 0 bases, with 6 bases sitting between them. Germline V gene sequence: CDR1 KGHSH, CDR2 LQKENI. The CDR3 covers 14 residues. The CDR3 DNA follows: TGTGCCAGCTCACCGCCCTTCTCTGGAAACACCATATATTTT. It translates to CASSPPFSGNTIYF.